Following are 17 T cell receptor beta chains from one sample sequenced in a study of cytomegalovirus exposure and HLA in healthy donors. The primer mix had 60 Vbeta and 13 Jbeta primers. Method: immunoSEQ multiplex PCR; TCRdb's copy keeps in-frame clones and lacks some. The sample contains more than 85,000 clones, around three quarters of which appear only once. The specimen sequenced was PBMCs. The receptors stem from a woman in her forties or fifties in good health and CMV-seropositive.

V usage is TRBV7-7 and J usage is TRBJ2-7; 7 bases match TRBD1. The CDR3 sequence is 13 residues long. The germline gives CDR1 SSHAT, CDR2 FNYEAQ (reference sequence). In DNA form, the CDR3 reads TGTGCTAGCCAGGGGGATCAGAGCTACGAGCAGTACTTC. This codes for CASQGDQSYEQYF.

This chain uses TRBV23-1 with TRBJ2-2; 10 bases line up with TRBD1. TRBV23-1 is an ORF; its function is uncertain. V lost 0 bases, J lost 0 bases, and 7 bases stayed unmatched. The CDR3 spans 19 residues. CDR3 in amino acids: CASSQSWDRGAPNTGELFF. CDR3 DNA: TGCGCCAGCAGTCAATCGTGGGACAGGGGAGCCCCGAACACCGGGGAGCTGTTTTTT.

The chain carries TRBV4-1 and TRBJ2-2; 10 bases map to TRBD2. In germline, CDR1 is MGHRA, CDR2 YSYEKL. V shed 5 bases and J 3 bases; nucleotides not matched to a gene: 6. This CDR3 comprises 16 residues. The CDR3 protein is CASSSRTSGHTGELFF. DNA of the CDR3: TGCGCCAGCAGCTCGAGGACTAGCGGACACACCGGGGAGCTGTTTTTT.

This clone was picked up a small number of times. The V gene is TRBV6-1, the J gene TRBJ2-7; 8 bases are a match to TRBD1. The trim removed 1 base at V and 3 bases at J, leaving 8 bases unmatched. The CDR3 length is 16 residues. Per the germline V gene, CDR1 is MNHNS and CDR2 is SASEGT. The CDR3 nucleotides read TGTGCCAGCAGTGAAGGAGGGACAGGTCATATCTACGAGCAGTACTTC. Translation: CASSEGGTGHIYEQYF.

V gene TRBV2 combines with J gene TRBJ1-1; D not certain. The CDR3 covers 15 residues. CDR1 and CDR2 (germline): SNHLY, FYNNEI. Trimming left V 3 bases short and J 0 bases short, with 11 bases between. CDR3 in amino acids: CASSDGRRMNTEAFF. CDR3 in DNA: TGTGCCAGCAGTGACGGTAGGAGGATGAACACTGAAGCTTTCTTT.

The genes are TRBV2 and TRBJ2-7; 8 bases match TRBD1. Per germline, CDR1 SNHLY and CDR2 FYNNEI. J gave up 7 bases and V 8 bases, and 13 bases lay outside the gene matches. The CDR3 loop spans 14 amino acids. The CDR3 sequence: CASSPRDRTEEQYF. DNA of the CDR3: TGTGCCAGCTCCCCTAGGGACAGGACTGAAGAGCAGTACTTC.

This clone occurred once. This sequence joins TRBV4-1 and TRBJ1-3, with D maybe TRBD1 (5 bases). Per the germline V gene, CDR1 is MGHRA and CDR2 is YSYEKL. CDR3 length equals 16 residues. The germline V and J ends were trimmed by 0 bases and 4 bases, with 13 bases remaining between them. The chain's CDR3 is CASSQDARGSGNTIYF. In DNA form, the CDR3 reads TGCGCCAGCAGCCAAGATGCAAGGGGCTCCGGAAACACCATATATTTT.

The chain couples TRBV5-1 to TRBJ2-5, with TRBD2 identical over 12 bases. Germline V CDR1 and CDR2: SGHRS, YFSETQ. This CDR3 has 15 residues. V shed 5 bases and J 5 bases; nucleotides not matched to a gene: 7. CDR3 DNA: TGCGCCAGCAGGACTAGCGGGAGTGTTCAGGAGACCCAGTACTTC. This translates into CASRTSGSVQETQYF. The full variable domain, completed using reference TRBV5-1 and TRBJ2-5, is KAGVTQTPRYLIKTRGQQVTLSCSPISGHRSVSWYQQTPGQGLQFLFEYFSETQRNKGNFPGRFSGRQFSNSRSEMNVSTLELGDSALYLCASRTSGSVQETQYFGPGTRLLVL.

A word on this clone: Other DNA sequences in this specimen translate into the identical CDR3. The CDR3 region is CASSFTRGRRAGELFF. The CDR3 DNA reads as TGTGCCAGCAGCTTTACAAGGGGGCGCCGGGCCGGGGAGCTGTTTTTT. J is TRBJ2-2 and V is TRBV7-3; TRBD1 matches at 7 bases. Germline V gene sequence: CDR1 SGHTA, CDR2 FQGTGA. V lost 3 bases to trimming and J lost 6 bases; unmatched junction nucleotides: 10. CDR3 length: 16 residues. The full variable domain, rest sourced from reference TRBV7-3 and TRBJ2-2, is GAGVSQTPSNKVTEKGKYVELRCDPISGHTALYWYRQSLGQGPEFLIYFQGTGAADDSGLPNDRFFAVRPEGSVSTLKIQRTERGDSAVYLCASSFTRGRRAGELFFGEGSRLTVL.

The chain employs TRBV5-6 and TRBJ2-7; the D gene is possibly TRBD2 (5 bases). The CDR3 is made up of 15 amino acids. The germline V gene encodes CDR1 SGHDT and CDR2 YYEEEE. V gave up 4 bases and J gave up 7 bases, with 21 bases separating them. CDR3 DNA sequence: TGTGCCAGCAGCCCCGAAGGCGGGCCCCTCTGGGAGCAGTACTTC. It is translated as CASSPEGGPLWEQYF.

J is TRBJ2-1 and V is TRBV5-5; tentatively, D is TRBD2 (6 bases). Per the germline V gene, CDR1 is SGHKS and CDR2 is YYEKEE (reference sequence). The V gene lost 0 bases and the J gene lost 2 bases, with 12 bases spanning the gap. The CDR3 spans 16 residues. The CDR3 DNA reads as TGTGCCAGCAGCTTGGTAGCGGACTCCGCCTACAATGAGCAGTTCTTC. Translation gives CASSLVADSAYNEQFF.

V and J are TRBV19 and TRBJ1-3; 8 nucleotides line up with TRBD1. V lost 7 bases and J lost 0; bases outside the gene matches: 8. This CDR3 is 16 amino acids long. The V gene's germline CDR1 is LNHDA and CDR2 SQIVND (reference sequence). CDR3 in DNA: TGTGCCAGTACCACCAGGACAGGGATCTCTGGAAACACCATATATTTT. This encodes CASTTRTGISGNTIYF. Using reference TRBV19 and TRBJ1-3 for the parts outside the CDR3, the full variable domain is DGGITQSPKYLFRKEGQNVTLSCEQNLNHDAMYWYRQDPGQGLRLIYYSQIVNDFQKGDIAEGYSVSREKKESFPLTVTSAQKNPTAFYLCASTTRTGISGNTIYFGEGSWLTVV.

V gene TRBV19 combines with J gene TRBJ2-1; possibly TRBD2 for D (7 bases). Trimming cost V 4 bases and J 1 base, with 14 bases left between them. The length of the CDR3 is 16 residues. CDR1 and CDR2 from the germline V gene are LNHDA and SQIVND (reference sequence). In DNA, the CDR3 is TGTGCCAGTAGTAATGGGGGGGGGCGTTCCTACAATGAGCAGTTCTTC. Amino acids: CASSNGGGRSYNEQFF.

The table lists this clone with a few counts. The CDR3 DNA reads as TGTGCCAGCAGTTTATCGCACGGAGAGACCCAGTACTTC. As protein: CASSLSHGETQYF. The gene calls are TRBV27 and TRBJ2-5; no clear D. CDR1 is MNHEY and CDR2 is SMNVEV in the germline V gene (reference sequence). V was clipped by 0 bases and J by 4 bases, with 6 bases between them. This CDR3 is 13 amino acids long.

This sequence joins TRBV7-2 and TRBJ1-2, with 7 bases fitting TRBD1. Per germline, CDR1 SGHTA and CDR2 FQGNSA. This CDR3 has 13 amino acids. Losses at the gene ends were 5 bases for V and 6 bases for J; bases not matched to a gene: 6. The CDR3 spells CASSPTGEHGYTF. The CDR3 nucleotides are TGTGCCAGCAGCCCTACAGGGGAGCATGGCTACACCTTC.

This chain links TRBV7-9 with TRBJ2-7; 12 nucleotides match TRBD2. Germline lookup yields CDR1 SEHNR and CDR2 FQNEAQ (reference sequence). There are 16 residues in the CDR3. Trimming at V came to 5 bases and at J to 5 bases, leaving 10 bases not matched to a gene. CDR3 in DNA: TGTGCCAGCAGCCCCTACGCCACTAGCGGGAGGAACGAGCAGTACTTC. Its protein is CASSPYATSGRNEQYF.

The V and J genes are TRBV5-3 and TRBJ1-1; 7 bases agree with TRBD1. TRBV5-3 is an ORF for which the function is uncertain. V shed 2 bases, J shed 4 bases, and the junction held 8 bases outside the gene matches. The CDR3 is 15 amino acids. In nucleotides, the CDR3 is TGTGCCAGAAGCTTCAGAGGACAGGAGAGCACTGAAGCTTTCTTT. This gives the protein CARSFRGQESTEAFF.